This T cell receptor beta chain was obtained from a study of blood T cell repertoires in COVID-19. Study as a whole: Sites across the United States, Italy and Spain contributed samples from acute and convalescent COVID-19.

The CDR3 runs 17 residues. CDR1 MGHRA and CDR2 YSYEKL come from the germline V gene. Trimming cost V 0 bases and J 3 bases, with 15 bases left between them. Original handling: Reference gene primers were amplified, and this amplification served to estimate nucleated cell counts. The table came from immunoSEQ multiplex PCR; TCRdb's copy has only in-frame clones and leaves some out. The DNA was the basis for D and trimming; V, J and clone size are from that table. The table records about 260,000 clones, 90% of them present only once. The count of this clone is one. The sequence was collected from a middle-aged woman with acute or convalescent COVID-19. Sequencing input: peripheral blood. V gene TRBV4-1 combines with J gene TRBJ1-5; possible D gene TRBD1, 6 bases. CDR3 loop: CASSQDSRQGNNQPQHF. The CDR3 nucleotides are TGCGCCAGCAGCCAAGATAGTCGGCAGGGGAACAATCAGCCCCAGCATTTT.